A single sample is the source of the 32 T cell receptor beta chains below, sequenced in a study of type 1 regulatory T cells. MiXCR was run by TCRdb on the reads, yielding one entry per CDR3 protein. Among 80,000 to 100,000 distinct CDR3 sequences listed, 31% were seen once. Sequences were obtained from CD4+ T cells, either the whole sample or a sorted fraction (not recorded which). The receptor set was obtained from a human donor in good health.

J is TRBJ2-1 and V is TRBV12-3 or TRBV12-4, with D unclear. This CDR3 has 16 amino acids. V was clipped by 5 bases and J by 8 bases, with 22 bases between them. This chain's CDR3 is CASSPPPRQITDEQFF. Written as DNA, the CDR3 is TGTGCCAGCAGTCCGCCCCCGCGGCAGATCACGGATGAGCAGTTCTTC.

CDR3 protein: CASSFRQGGHYEQYF. The DNA of the CDR3 is TGTGCCAGCAGCTTTCGTCAGGGAGGCCACTACGAGCAGTACTTC. The V gene is TRBV7-2, the J gene TRBJ2-7; a possible D gene is TRBD2 (6 bases). The CDR3 spans 15 residues. With 3 bases removed from V and 3 bases from J, the gap between germline ends came to 15 bases. Germline values: CDR1 SGHTA, CDR2 FQGNSA.

V is TRBV29-1 and J is TRBJ2-7, with 11 positions matching TRBD2. CDR1 SQVTM and CDR2 ANQGSEA come from the germline V gene. CDR3 length equals 13 residues. V shed 0 bases and J 7 bases; nucleotides not matched to a gene: 2. CDR3 loop: CSVEELAGEEQYF. CDR3 coding DNA: TGCAGCGTTGAAGAACTAGCGGGAGAAGAGCAGTACTTC.

J is TRBJ1-2 and V is TRBV20-1, with a tentative D call TRBD1 (6 bases). Per germline, CDR1 DFQATT and CDR2 SNEGSKA (reference sequence). V was clipped by 5 bases and J by 4 bases, with 20 bases between them. The CDR3 is 15 amino acids. The CDR3 DNA follows: TGCAGTGCTTCCAGGACAGCTGTGGGCGGCTATGGCTACACCTTC. It is translated as CSASRTAVGGYGYTF.

This clonotype was picked up a small number of times. This rearrangement joins TRBV20-1 to TRBJ2-7, with unresolved D. The germline V gene has CDR1 DFQATT and CDR2 SNEGSKA (reference sequence). CDR3 length: 13 residues. V lost 3 bases and J 1 base, leaving 10 bases between the germline ends. DNA for the CDR3: TGCAGTGCTAGCCTATTAAAATCCTACGAGCAGTACTTC. Its translation: CSASLLKSYEQYF.

The rearrangement uses TRBV7-2 and TRBJ2-7; D remains unclear. Trimming took 4 bases from V and 7 from J, leaving 11 bases between them. CDR1 SGHTA and CDR2 FQGNSA come from the germline V gene. The CDR3 contains 12 residues. In DNA, the CDR3 is TGTGCCAGCAGCTCCACTTTGTCTGAGCAGTACTTC. It codes for CASSSTLSEQYF.

This clonotype was detected only a few times. The chain combines TRBV12-3 or TRBV12-4 with TRBJ2-1; D ambiguous. This CDR3 spans 13 amino acids. V was trimmed by 6 bases and J by 0 bases, leaving 6 bases between them. CDR3: CASRSSSYNEQFF. The CDR3 DNA follows: TGTGCCAGCAGGAGTAGCTCCTACAATGAGCAGTTCTTC.

The chain recombines TRBV29-1 with TRBJ2-1; no reliable D call. CDR1 and CDR2 (germline): SQVTM, ANQGSEA. V was cut by 0 bases and J by 15 bases, with 12 bases left in between. The CDR3 is 11 amino acids. This chain's CDR3 is CSVEEAEERFF. CDR3 in DNA: TGCAGCGTTGAAGAAGCAGAAGAAAGGTTCTTC.

A single count supports this clonotype. The chain carries TRBV6-6 and TRBJ1-1, with a tentative D call TRBD1 (5 bases). V lost 5 bases and J 0 bases, leaving 19 bases between the germline ends. Germline values: CDR1 MNHNY, CDR2 SVGAGI (reference sequence). This CDR3 comprises 17 residues. The CDR3 bases are TGTGCCAGCAGTCCTTTAAGAGGGGCCGACATGAACACTGAAGCTTTCTTT. Translated: CASSPLRGADMNTEAFF.

This rearrangement joins TRBV3-1 to TRBJ2-2; no definite D call. CDR3 length: 14 amino acids. Germline assignment: CDR1 LGHDT and CDR2 YNNKEL (reference sequence). Trimming stripped 1 base from V and 4 bases from J, with 7 bases between. The CDR3 spells CASSQVPGTGELFF. The CDR3 DNA reads TGTGCCAGCAGCCAAGTCCCGGGCACCGGGGAGCTGTTTTTT.

This clonotype was picked up a small number of times. This chain joins TRBV7-2 and TRBJ2-7; TRBD2 agrees at 7 bases. After removal of 4 bases from V and 0 bases from J, the junction contained 6 bases not matched to a gene. Germline V gene sequence: CDR1 SGHTA, CDR2 FQGNSA. The CDR3 is 15 amino acids. The CDR3 spells CASSWLAGASYEQYF. The CDR3 nucleotides read TGTGCCAGCAGCTGGTTGGCGGGAGCCTCCTACGAGCAGTACTTC.

This clonotype was seen a handful of times. The CDR3 sequence is CASEGLAGGNIYEQYF. The CDR3 DNA reads TGTGCCAGCGAGGGGCTAGCGGGAGGGAATATCTACGAGCAGTACTTC. The rearrangement joins TRBV6-2 or TRBV6-3 to TRBJ2-7; 12 positions agree with TRBD2. The length of the CDR3 is 16 residues. Per the germline V gene, CDR1 is MNHEY and CDR2 is SVGEGT. J lost 3 bases, V lost 8 bases, and 11 bases had no gene match.

This clonotype was seen only a few times. The genes are TRBV28 and TRBJ2-7; perhaps TRBD1 as D (6 bases). Looked up from germline, CDR1 is MDHEN and CDR2 is SYDVKM. Trimming removed 6 bases from V and 7 bases from J, with 13 bases in between. CDR3 length: 12 residues. CDR3 nucleotides: TGTGCCAGCAGAACAAACAGGGAGGAGCAGTACTTC. Amino acids: CASRTNREEQYF.

The chain uses TRBV19 and TRBJ2-2; 7 bases are a match to TRBD2. Germline-derived CDR1 and CDR2 are LNHDA and SQIVND (reference sequence). J lost 1 base, V lost 1 base, and 3 bases had no gene match. The CDR3 extends over 16 amino acids. The CDR3 protein is CASSIVAGLNTGELFF. Here the CDR3 DNA reads TGTGCCAGTAGTATAGTAGCGGGCTTGAACACCGGGGAGCTGTTTTTT.

This clonotype came up a few times. V is TRBV7-9 and J is TRBJ2-7, with 9 bases identical to TRBD2. With V trimmed by 2 bases and J by 6 bases, 8 bases remained unmatched. This CDR3 has 15 amino acids. The germline gives CDR1 SEHNR, CDR2 FQNEAQ (reference sequence). The CDR3 sequence is CASSLRLAGELEQYF. DNA of the CDR3: TGTGCCAGCAGCTTAAGATTAGCGGGAGAGCTCGAGCAGTACTTC. Filled out from reference TRBV7-9 and TRBJ2-7, the complete variable domain reads DTGVSQNPRHKITKRGQNVTFRCDPISEHNRLYWYRQTLGQGPEFLTYFQNEAQLEKSRLLSDRFSAERPKGSFSTLEIQRTEQGDSAMYLCASSLRLAGELEQYFGPGTRLTVT.

This clonotype has only a few counts. The rearrangement uses TRBV5-1 and TRBJ2-3; 7 bases align to TRBD2. The CDR3 covers 16 residues. Germline V gene lookup returns CDR1 SGHRS and CDR2 YFSETQ. With V trimmed by 1 base and J by 2 bases, 7 bases remained unmatched. This CDR3 reads CASSLWLAETTDTQYF. The CDR3 DNA reads as TGCGCCAGCAGCTTGTGGCTAGCGGAGACCACAGATACGCAGTATTTT.

The table lists this clonotype with many counts. The chain employs TRBV5-5 and TRBJ2-3; 10 bases fit TRBD2. After removal of 1 base from V and 9 bases from J, the junction contained 2 bases not matched to a gene. The CDR3 has 13 residues. Germline V gene lookup returns CDR1 SGHKS and CDR2 YYEKEE (reference sequence). The CDR3 reads CASSLTSGKTQYF. DNA for the CDR3: TGTGCCAGCAGCTTGACTAGCGGGAAGACGCAGTATTTT. Based on the CDR3 plus reference TRBV5-5 and TRBJ2-3, the full variable domain is DAGVTQSPTHLIKTRGQQVTLRCSPISGHKSVSWYQQVLGQGPQFIFQYYEKEERGRGNFPDRFSARQFPNYSSELNVNALLLGDSALYLCASSLTSGKTQYFGPGTRLTVL.

The chain is built from TRBV7-8 and TRBJ1-5; 7 nucleotides match TRBD1. With V trimmed by 3 bases and J by 4 bases, 0 bases remained unmatched. There are 13 residues in the CDR3. Per germline, CDR1 SGHVS and CDR2 FQNEAQ. CDR3: CASSFRGNQPQHF. The CDR3 coding sequence is TGTGCCAGCAGCTTCAGGGGGAATCAGCCCCAGCATTTT.

The chain has TRBV6-5 and TRBJ1-4, with a possible D match to TRBD1 (6 bases). The CDR3 has 14 residues. Germline lookup yields CDR1 MNHEY and CDR2 SVGAGI. Trimming removed 8 bases from V and 7 bases from J, with 17 bases in between. This chain's CDR3 is CASGTGGRIEKLFF. The CDR3 DNA is TGTGCCAGCGGGACCGGGGGGCGCATTGAAAAACTGTTTTTT.

This clonotype was observed a handful of times. V usage is TRBV20-1 and J usage is TRBJ1-1; the D gene is possibly TRBD1 (6 bases). Trimming shortened V by 6 bases and J by 0 bases, and 11 bases separated the two germline ends. The CDR3 has 13 amino acids. The germline CDR1 and CDR2 sequences are DFQATT and SNEGSKA (reference sequence). CDR3 protein: CSATGTLNTEAFF. The CDR3 nucleotides read TGCAGTGCGACCGGGACACTGAACACTGAAGCTTTCTTT.

The chain has TRBV10-3 and TRBJ1-6, with D tentatively TRBD1 (5 bases). V lost 6 bases and J 7 bases, leaving 13 bases between the germline ends. Germline V gene sequence: CDR1 ENHRY, CDR2 SYGVKD. CDR3 size: 14 residues. The CDR3 protein is CAIRGGTENSPLHF. CDR3 nucleotides: TGTGCCATCAGGGGGGGGACGGAGAATTCACCCCTCCACTTT.

This clonotype was seen only a few times. This chain connects TRBV20-1 to TRBJ2-1, with D tentatively TRBD1 (5 bases). The CDR3 loop spans 13 amino acids. The germline V gene has CDR1 DFQATT and CDR2 SNEGSKA (reference sequence). The V and J ends lost 4 bases and 2 bases respectively, with 9 bases between them. Here the CDR3 DNA reads TGCAGTGCTAACAAGGGGCCCTACAATGAGCAGTTCTTC. Protein product: CSANKGPYNEQFF.

DNA for the CDR3: TGTGCCAGCAGCGAACGGATACAACTCGGGGAGACCCAGTACTTC. Translation gives CASSERIQLGETQYF. This chain links TRBV9 with TRBJ2-5; D uncertain. Germline V gene lookup returns CDR1 SGDLS and CDR2 YYNGEE. Trimming took off 3 bases at V and 5 bases at J, with 17 bases between the two ends. The CDR3 runs 15 residues.

This sequence joins TRBV6-1 and TRBJ2-1, with 11 bases that match TRBD2. CDR3 length equals 22 residues. The germline V gene encodes CDR1 MNHNS and CDR2 SASEGT. With V trimmed by 0 bases and J by 0 bases, 16 bases remained unmatched. The CDR3 reads CASSEAIVGGLAGGNSYNEQFF. The CDR3 bases are TGTGCCAGCAGTGAAGCGATTGTAGGCGGGCTAGCGGGAGGAAACTCCTACAATGAGCAGTTCTTC.

The rearrangement links TRBV20-1 to TRBJ2-1; 12 nucleotides align to TRBD2. There are 19 residues in the CDR3. Germline CDR1 and CDR2: DFQATT and SNEGSKA (reference sequence). After removal of 0 bases from V and 4 bases from J, the junction contained 13 bases not matched to a gene. CDR3 in DNA: TGCAGTGCTAGAGACGGGAGTCTAGCGGGAGGGCCGGGGTACAATGAGCAGTTCTTC. Protein sequence: CSARDGSLAGGPGYNEQFF.

This clonotype was seen a few times. The chain combines TRBV5-1 with TRBJ2-7; D may match TRBD1 or TRBD2 (5 bases each). Germline CDR1 SGHRS, CDR2 YFSETQ. Trimming shortened V by 1 base and J by 4 bases, and 12 bases separated the two germline ends. CDR3 length: 14 residues. The CDR3 region has the DNA TGCGCCAGCAGCTTGCAAGGGACCGATTACGAGCAGTACTTC. Its translation: CASSLQGTDYEQYF.

The chain employs TRBV30 and TRBJ1-1, with D possibly being TRBD1 (6 bases). Germline values: CDR1 GTSNPN, CDR2 SVGIG (reference sequence). The CDR3 sequence is 12 residues long. Trimming removed 3 bases at V and 4 bases at J, with 9 bases between. The CDR3, as DNA: TGTGCCTGGAGCGGGGGCATCACTGAAGCTTTCTTT. Residues: CAWSGGITEAFF.

The chain employs TRBV7-9 and TRBJ2-3; D is unresolved. V was cut by 1 base and J by 6 bases, with 11 bases left in between. The CDR3 contains 14 residues. Germline CDR1 and CDR2: SEHNR and FQNEAQ (reference sequence). The CDR3 sequence is CASSLEPTRDTQYF. CDR3 DNA: TGTGCCAGCAGCTTAGAGCCCACGCGGGATACGCAGTATTTT.

This rearrangement joins TRBV12-3 or TRBV12-4 to TRBJ2-5; TRBD1 matches at 8 bases. Unmatched junction bases numbered 14, after V lost 6 bases and J lost 5 bases. The CDR3 loop spans 16 amino acids. This chain's CDR3 is CASRNGQGSVLETQYF. The CDR3 DNA sequence: TGTGCCAGCAGGAATGGACAGGGCTCAGTTTTGGAGACCCAGTACTTC.

The chain joins TRBV28 to TRBJ2-5, with D unclear. V lost 6 bases and J lost 1, with 6 bases in between. CDR3 length equals 12 residues. Germline loops: CDR1 MDHEN, CDR2 SYDVKM. CDR3 DNA: TGTGCCAGCAGCCAGGTCCAAGAGACCCAGTACTTC. As protein: CASSQVQETQYF.

This clonotype was found a few times. This chain links TRBV6-5 with TRBJ2-3; tentatively, D is TRBD1 (6 bases). V was clipped by 0 bases and J by 3 bases, with 10 bases between them. Germline CDR1 reads MNHEY; CDR2 reads SVGAGI. The CDR3 is 15 residues long. CDR3: CASSYSGGGTDTQYF. As DNA, the CDR3 is TGTGCCAGCAGTTACTCAGGGGGTGGTACAGATACGCAGTATTTT.

This clonotype was counted between two and nine times. This rearrangement joins TRBV6-5 to TRBJ1-6; TRBD1 aligns across 8 bases. There are 14 residues in the CDR3. Germline V gene data show CDR1 as MNHEY and CDR2 as SVGAGI. Trimming cost V 6 bases and J 5 bases; bases outside gene matches: 3. CDR3 residues: CASRPDRDNSPLHF. Written as DNA, the CDR3 is TGTGCCAGCAGACCGGACAGGGATAATTCACCCCTCCACTTT.